The entry that follows covers one T cell receptor (beta chain) sequence. Data came from immunoSEQ multiplex PCR; TCRdb stores just in-frame clones and leaves some out. The sample lists about 2.4 million clones; approximately 93% were seen once. The V end was cut by 8 bases, the J end by 3 bases, with 8 bases between. The CDR3 contains 11 residues. This entry is derived from a study of shared clonotypes between healthy human individuals. The source material was naive CD4+ T cells from PBMCs. Subset of the sample: CD45RA+ positively selected. The V call is TRBV23-1, the J call TRBJ2-7; no reliable D call. TRBV23-1 is treated as an ORF (open reading frame) with a function not yet certain. The receptor was derived from a man in his late teens or twenties in good health. Some clones in this sample may be carry-over from other donors' samples. This chain's CDR3 is CASGEGYEQYF. CDR3 coding DNA: TGCGCCAGCGGGGAAGGCTACGAGCAGTACTTC.